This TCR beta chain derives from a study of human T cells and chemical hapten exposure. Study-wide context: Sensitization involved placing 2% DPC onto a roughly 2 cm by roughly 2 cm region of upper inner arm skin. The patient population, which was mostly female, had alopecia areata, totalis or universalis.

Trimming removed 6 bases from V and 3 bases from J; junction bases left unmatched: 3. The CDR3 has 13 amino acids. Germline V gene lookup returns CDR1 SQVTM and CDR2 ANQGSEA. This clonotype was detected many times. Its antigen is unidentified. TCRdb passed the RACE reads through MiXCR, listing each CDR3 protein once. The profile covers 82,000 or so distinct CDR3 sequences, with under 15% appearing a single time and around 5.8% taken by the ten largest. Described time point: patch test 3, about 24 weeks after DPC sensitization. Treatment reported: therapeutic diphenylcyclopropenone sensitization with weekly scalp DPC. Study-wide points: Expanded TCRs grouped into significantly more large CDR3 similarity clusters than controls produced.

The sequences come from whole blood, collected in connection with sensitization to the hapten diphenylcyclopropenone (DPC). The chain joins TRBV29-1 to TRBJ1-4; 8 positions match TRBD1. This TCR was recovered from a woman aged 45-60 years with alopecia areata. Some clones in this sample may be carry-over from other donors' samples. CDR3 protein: CSVTGVANEKLFF. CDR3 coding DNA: TGCAGCGTGACAGGGGTGGCTAATGAAAAACTGTTTTTT.